The rows below give T cell receptor beta chains drawn from one sample of a study of post-analysis software for immune sequencing data. TCRdb passed the PCR reads through MiXCR, listing each CDR3 protein once. This table holds about 820,000 distinct CDR3 sequences, 53% found once. The sequencing sample was made of blood. The receptor source for this set is a girl aged 10 to 17 with multiple sclerosis. CDR3s include the opening cysteine and the closing phenylalanine or tryptophan. A D gene is named only where the DNA matches it firmly. Expanded clones get a size class; other rows say once, few or many, or leave the size out.

clone_size d_call j_call v_call cdr3_aa cdr3_nt
once NA TRBJ1-1 TRBV20-1 CSARAGHPEAFF TGCAGTGCCCGGGCAGGACACCCTGAAGCTTTCTTT
NA TRBD1 TRBJ1-4 TRBV30 CAWSVSRQGSEKLFF TGTGCCTGGAGTGTCTCCCGACAGGGGAGTGAAAAACTGTTTTTT
few TRBD1 TRBJ2-7 TRBV12-3/TRBV12-4 CASSWGTRTGAKYEQYF TGTGCCAGCAGTTGGGGGACCCGGACAGGGGCAAAGTACGAGCAGTACTTC
NA NA TRBJ2-3 TRBV3-1 CASSQGRWGSTDTQYF TGTGCCAGCAGCCAGGGTCGCTGGGGTTCCACAGATACGCAGTATTTT
NA NA TRBJ1-4 TRBV20-1 CSASRGPTNEKLFF TGCAGTGCCTCCAGGGGACCAACTAATGAAAAACTGTTTTTT
NA TRBD2 TRBJ2-1 TRBV12-5 CASGLRAGVGHNEQFF TGTGCTAGTGGTTTAAGAGCGGGAGTAGGGCACAATGAGCAGTTCTTC
NA TRBD1 TRBJ1-1 TRBV29-1 CSGQGRRAFF TGCAGCGGACAGGGCCGGCGAGCTTTCTTT
NA TRBD2 TRBJ2-5 TRBV5-1 CASASGGLQETQYF TGCGCCAGCGCGTCGGGGGGACTCCAAGAGACCCAGTACTTC
NA NA TRBJ2-3 TRBV12-5 CASGLWDTDTQYF TGTGCTAGTGGTTTGTGGGACACAGATACGCAGTATTTT
NA TRBD1 TRBJ2-1 TRBV29-1 CSVESPGTGGDEQFF TGCAGCGTTGAGAGTCCCGGGACAGGGGGGGATGAGCAGTTCTTC
NA NA TRBJ2-2 TRBV15 CATSREWAGTINTGELFF TGTGCCACCAGCAGAGAGTGGGCAGGCACAATAAACACCGGGGAGCTGTTTTTT
few NA TRBJ2-7 TRBV21-1 CASSPGAQDEQYF TGTGCCAGCAGCCCGGGGGCGCAGGACGAGCAGTACTTC
NA TRBD1 TRBJ2-6 TRBV6-2/TRBV6-3 CASSYQQGIVSGANVLTF TGTGCCAGCAGTTACCAACAGGGGATAGTAAGTGGGGCCAACGTCCTGACTTTC
NA NA TRBJ2-1 TRBV11-2 CASSPRSGTPYNEQFF TGTGCCAGCAGCCCAAGGTCGGGGACACCTTACAATGAGCAGTTCTTC
few NA TRBJ2-5 TRBV10-3 CAISPDSSGETQYF TGTGCCATCAGCCCGGACAGTTCAGGGGAGACCCAGTACTTC
NA NA TRBJ2-7 TRBV6-1 CASSEKGTPFREQYF TGTGCCAGCAGTGAAAAAGGGACACCTTTTCGCGAGCAGTACTTC
many NA TRBJ2-1 TRBV5-5 CASSVGEGEQFF TGTGCCAGCAGCGTCGGGGAAGGAGAGCAGTTCTTC
NA TRBD2 TRBJ2-1 TRBV29-1 CSVRWRERVNEQFF TGCAGCGTTCGCTGGCGGGAGAGGGTGAATGAGCAGTTCTTC
NA NA TRBJ2-7 TRBV5-1 CASSRKDQRWDYEQYF TGCGCCAGCAGCCGGAAGGATCAAAGGTGGGACTACGAGCAGTACTTC
NA NA TRBJ2-5 TRBV14 CASSQRTGRGETQYF TGTGCCAGCAGCCAGCGTACAGGGAGGGGAGAGACCCAGTACTTC
NA NA TRBJ1-2 TRBV6-5 CASSYQAGGVGLYGYTF TGTGCCAGCAGTTACCAGGCGGGTGGAGTCGGGCTTTATGGCTACACCTTC
NA TRBD1 TRBJ2-1 TRBV29-1 CSVLGDREGDEQFF TGCAGCGTCCTCGGGGACAGGGAAGGAGATGAGCAGTTCTTC
NA NA TRBJ2-5 TRBV3-1 CASSHHQQGNQETQYF TGTGCCAGCAGCCATCATCAGCAGGGGAACCAAGAGACCCAGTACTTC
NA TRBD2 TRBJ2-7 TRBV4-1 CASSQDSSGVGYEQYF TGCGCCAGCAGCCAAGATAGCAGCGGGGTTGGGTACGAGCAGTACTTC
NA TRBD1 TRBJ2-7 TRBV20-1 CSARPGQGRNYEQYF TGCAGTGCTAGACCCGGACAGGGGAGAAACTACGAGCAGTACTTC
few TRBD2 TRBJ2-3 TRBV15 CATSREGRAGGTDTQYF TGTGCCACCAGCAGAGAAGGTAGAGCGGGAGGCACAGATACGCAGTATTTT
NA NA TRBJ2-1 TRBV20-1 CSAREGPSSYNEQFF TGCAGTGCTAGAGAAGGGCCCAGCTCCTACAATGAGCAGTTCTTC
once NA TRBJ2-5 TRBV21-1 CASSKARGVQETQYF TGTGCCAGCAGCAAAGCAAGAGGGGTCCAAGAGACCCAGTACTTC
many NA TRBJ2-6 TRBV7-2 CASSLKGNGANVLTF TGTGCCAGCAGCTTAAAGGGGAACGGGGCCAACGTCCTGACTTTC
NA NA TRBJ2-5 TRBV6-5 CASSSLGGVVGQETQYF TGTGCCAGTAGTTCCCTCGGCGGAGTAGTGGGGCAAGAGACCCAGTACTTC
few NA TRBJ2-7 TRBV6-5 CASGPDTAYEQYF TGTGCCAGCGGACCGGACACCGCCTACGAGCAGTACTTC
few NA TRBJ1-3 TRBV7-8 CASSSRETINTIYF TGTGCCAGCAGCTCCAGGGAAACCATAAACACCATATATTTT
NA NA TRBJ1-1 TRBV12-3/TRBV12-4 CASSFRGEGRNTEAFF TGTGCCAGCAGTTTCAGGGGCGAGGGTCGTAACACTGAAGCTTTCTTT
NA NA TRBJ2-1 TRBV5-1 CASRGTFINEQFF TGCGCCAGCAGGGGAACTTTTATCAATGAGCAGTTCTTC
few TRBD1 TRBJ2-7 TRBV29-1 CSVAGTGSPYEQYF TGCAGCGTCGCCGGGACAGGGTCCCCCTACGAGCAGTACTTC
NA NA TRBJ2-1 TRBV29-1 CSVELNAGNEQFF TGCAGCGTTGAACTAAATGCGGGCAATGAGCAGTTCTTC
NA NA TRBJ2-5 TRBV4-1 CASSQDPRPQETQYF TGCGCCAGCAGCCAAGATCCGCGGCCCCAAGAGACCCAGTACTTC
few NA TRBJ2-1 TRBV5-1 CASSFAGGSNEQFF TGCGCCAGCAGCTTTGCGGGTGGGAGTAATGAGCAGTTCTTC
NA NA TRBJ1-2 TRBV11-1 CASSYRGETNYGYTF TGTGCCAGCAGCTACCGGGGGGAGACGAACTATGGCTACACCTTC
NA NA TRBJ2-1 TRBV6-2/TRBV6-3 CASSYSSPPSSGQFF TGTGCCAGCAGTTACTCGTCGCCGCCCTCTTCGGGGCAGTTCTTC
few NA TRBJ1-5 TRBV20-1 CSARRGFANLNQPQHF TGCAGTGCTAGGAGGGGTTTTGCGAACCTCAATCAGCCCCAGCATTTT
NA TRBD2 TRBJ2-1 TRBV9 CASSPNPGTSGYNEQFF TGTGCCAGCAGCCCAAATCCGGGGACTAGCGGCTACAATGAGCAGTTCTTC
NA NA TRBJ2-3 TRBV12-3/TRBV12-4 CASSLRGETDTQYF TGTGCCAGCAGTTTAAGGGGGGAAACAGATACGCAGTATTTT
many TRBD1 TRBJ2-7 TRBV29-1 CSAGQGGYEQYF TGCAGCGCGGGACAGGGGGGCTACGAGCAGTACTTC
few TRBD1 TRBJ2-7 TRBV7-9 CASRTKSGGVYEQYF TGTGCCAGCAGGACGAAGTCAGGGGGAGTCTACGAGCAGTACTTC
NA NA TRBJ2-7 TRBV15 CATSRGHTYEQYF TGTGCCACCAGCAGAGGACACACCTACGAGCAGTACTTC
NA NA TRBJ2-5 TRBV5-1 CASSEGPKETQYF TGCGCCAGCAGCGAAGGACCCAAAGAGACCCAGTACTTC
NA TRBD2 TRBJ2-3 TRBV7-9 CASNEGLAGEITQYF TGTGCCAGCAACGAGGGACTAGCGGGGGAGATTACGCAGTATTTT
NA NA TRBJ1-6 TRBV10-3 CAISESGSSYNSPLHF TGTGCCATCAGTGAGTCCGGCAGCTCCTATAATTCACCCCTCCACTTT
few TRBD1 TRBJ1-1 TRBV27 CASSIRDRDTEAFF TGTGCCAGCAGTATCCGGGACAGAGACACTGAAGCTTTCTTT